This T cell receptor beta chain was recorded in a study of blood T cell repertoires in COVID-19. Study-wide context: From the United States, Italy and Spain came samples of acute and convalescent COVID-19. The analysed material was cDNA or gDNA that came from T cells, B-cell-depleted T cells, or PBMCs.

Original analysis: Amplifying reference gene primers gave estimates of nucleated cell counts. This table comes from immunoSEQ multiplex PCR, and its TCRdb copy is limited to in-frame clones, with some not included. Clone size and the V and J calls come from that table; the DNA yielded D and trimming. The sample records about 300,000 clones, 70% to 90% being singletons. Input material: peripheral blood. The sequence was collected from a young man who had recovered from COVID-19.

CDR3 DNA: TGCGCCAGCAGCACAGGACAGGGGGGCCCTAACTCTGGAAACACCATATATTTT. This sequence encodes CASSTGQGGPNSGNTIYF. This chain joins TRBV5-1 and TRBJ1-3; 10 bases line up with TRBD1. This CDR3 is built from 18 residues. The germline CDR1 and CDR2 sequences are SGHRS and YFSETQ. Trimming at V came to 4 bases and at J to 0 bases, leaving 10 bases not matched to a gene.